This T cell receptor beta chain was recorded in a study of OX40 agonist ivuxolimab in advanced cancers. Study outcomes and limitations: In the 0.1-3.0 mg/kg groups, partial responders showed among the lowest expansion. Blood T cells, both CD4+ and CD8+, expanded clonally by week 6 at 0.1 to 3.0 mg/kg.

Sequencing was performed with immunoSEQ multiplex PCR; in TCRdb, only in-frame clones are kept and a portion is missing. The repertoire holds 50,000 to 65,000 clones, with around 86% as singletons. Turning to this clone: The antigen is undetermined.

This CDR3 region has 15 residues. Germline V lookup: CDR1 MNHEY, CDR2 SMNVEV (reference sequence). Germline trimming cut 4 bases from V and 4 bases from J; bases unmatched to any gene: 3. The V gene is TRBV27, the J gene TRBJ2-7; TRBD2 agrees at 14 bases. This TCR was recovered from an adult with an advanced solid tumor such as melanoma, head and neck, liver or kidney cancer. The sequenced sample was CD4+ or CD8+ T cells sorted from blood, obtained in a trial of the OX40 agonist ivuxolimab. The CDR3 sequence: CASSSGLAGAYEQYF. The CDR3 DNA sequence: TGTGCCAGCAGTTCGGGACTAGCGGGAGCGTACGAGCAGTACTTC.